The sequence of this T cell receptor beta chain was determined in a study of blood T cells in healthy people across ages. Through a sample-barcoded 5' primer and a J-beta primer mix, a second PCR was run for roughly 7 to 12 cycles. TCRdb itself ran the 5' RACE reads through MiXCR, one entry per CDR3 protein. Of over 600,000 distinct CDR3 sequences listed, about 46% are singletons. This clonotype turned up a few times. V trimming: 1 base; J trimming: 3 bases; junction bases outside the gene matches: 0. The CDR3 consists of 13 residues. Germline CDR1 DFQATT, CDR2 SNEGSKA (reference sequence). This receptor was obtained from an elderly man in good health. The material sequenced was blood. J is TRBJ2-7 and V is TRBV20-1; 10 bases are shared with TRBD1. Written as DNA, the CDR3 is TGCAGTGCTAGAGGGACAGGGGGCTACGAGCAGTACTTC. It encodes CSARGTGGYEQYF.